This T cell receptor (beta chain) is drawn from a study of shared clonotypes between healthy human individuals. Study context: Donors were a couple of women and three men aged 18 to 49. Overall study results and limits: Generation probability values for non-shared clonotypes were lower than those for clonotypes shared by all four donors.

TCRdb's table, derived via immunoSEQ multiplex PCR, lists solely in-frame clones and lacks some. The sample holds about 1.9 million clones, over 85% seen once. CD45RO negativity and positive selection for CCR7 defined naive CD8 cells, a population that excluded terminally differentiated effector memory CD45RA+ cells. Remarks on this clone: Its specificity is unknown.

The CDR3 is 13 residues long. Germline V gives CDR1 SEHNR, CDR2 FQNEAQ (reference sequence). With 0 bases removed from V and 7 bases from J, the gap between germline ends came to 10 bases. V usage is TRBV7-9 and J usage is TRBJ2-7; D unclear. This TCR came from a man between 18 and 29 years old in good health. Some clones in this sample may be carry-over from other donors' samples. Sequencing used naive CD8+ T cells from PBMCs. In DNA, the CDR3 is TGTGCCAGCAGCTTAGCGGAAGTTCGGGAGCAGTACTTC. This translates into CASSLAEVREQYF.